Below, 13 T cell receptor beta chains from the same sample are listed, as sequenced in a study of blood T cell repertoires in COVID-19 (dated by TCRdb to about 2020). Receptor amplification or capture employed the immunoSEQ multiplex PCR assay. TCRdb limited this immuneACCESS table to in-frame rearrangements with V and J called. A share of clones is missing; checked studies link under half to unresolved V genes, and the rest is unexplained. In all, the sample holds roughly 100,000 clones, and 71% of those were seen once. The ten largest account for approximately 0.87% of the sample. Sequenced sample: peripheral blood. These TCRs come from a human donor with acute or convalescent COVID-19. The donor label of this sample is uncertain.

This chain joins TRBV19 and TRBJ1-2; TRBD1 aligns across 8 bases. The CDR3 sequence is 16 residues long. Trimming at V came to 1 base and at J to 2 bases, leaving 6 bases not matched to a gene. Germline V gene lookup returns CDR1 LNHDA and CDR2 SQIVND (reference sequence). For the CDR3, the DNA is TGTGCCAGTAGTATAGCCCGGACAGGGATAAACTATGGCTACACCTTC. It codes for CASSIARTGINYGYTF.

The CDR3 coding sequence is TGCAGCGTTCGCAGGGGGTTGTCCTACGAGCAGTACTTC. Translation: CSVRRGLSYEQYF. The chain joins TRBV29-1 to TRBJ2-7, with TRBD1 matching 7 bases. The ends lost 5 bases at V and 1 base at J; junction bases unmatched: 5. CDR1 and CDR2 from the germline V gene are SQVTM and ANQGSEA. This CDR3 contains 13 residues.

V is TRBV7-9 and J is TRBJ2-1; 8 nucleotides align to TRBD2. The length of the CDR3 is 16 residues. The ends lost 5 bases at V and 0 bases at J; junction bases unmatched: 6. Looked up from germline, CDR1 is SEHNR and CDR2 is FQNEAQ (reference sequence). DNA for the CDR3: TGTGCCAGCAGCCCAGAGCGGGGGAGCTCCTACAATGAGCAGTTCTTC. Translation: CASSPERGSSYNEQFF. Based on the CDR3 plus reference TRBV7-9 and TRBJ2-1, the full variable domain is DTGVSQNPRHKITKRGQNVTFRCDPISEHNRLYWYRQTLGQGPEFLTYFQNEAQLEKSRLLSDRFSAERPKGSFSTLEIQRTEQGDSAMYLCASSPERGSSYNEQFFGPGTRLTVL.

V gene TRBV9 combines with J gene TRBJ2-7; tentative D call: TRBD2 (5 bases). Between the trimmed V and J ends, which lost 2 bases and 0 bases, there was a span of 9 bases. There are 14 residues in the CDR3. CDR1 SGDLS and CDR2 YYNGEE come from the germline V gene. CDR3 DNA: TGTGCCAGCAGCGTGGGAGTGAGCTCCTACGAGCAGTACTTC. Translation gives CASSVGVSSYEQYF.

The table lists this clone with a few counts. The V and J genes are TRBV3-1 (or the pseudogene TRBV3-2) and TRBJ2-6; TRBD1 might be the D (6 bases). V was pared by 1 base and J by 4 bases, with 17 bases between. From germline, CDR1 is LGHDT and CDR2 YNNKEL (reference sequence). The CDR3 is 18 residues long. The DNA for the CDR3 is TGTGCCAGCAGCCAAGGAACCGGCAGGGGTAAAGGGGCCAACGTCCTGACTTTC. It codes for CASSQGTGRGKGANVLTF.

The chain uses TRBV6-5 and TRBJ1-6; the D gene is possibly TRBD1 (6 bases). V was trimmed by 8 bases and J by 8 bases, leaving 13 bases between them. The germline V gene has CDR1 MNHEY and CDR2 SVGAGI. The CDR3 is made up of 13 amino acids. CDR3 sequence (DNA): TGTGCCAGCGACCGACAGGCCCATTCACCCCTCCACTTT. Translating it yields CASDRQAHSPLHF.

The chain links TRBV28 to TRBJ1-6; 10 bases match TRBD1. The V gene's germline CDR1 is MDHEN and CDR2 SYDVKM. The V gene end was trimmed by 4 bases and the J gene end by 9 bases; junction bases not matched to a gene: 6. The CDR3 is 15 residues long. This CDR3 reads CASSSRQGAGSPLHF. The CDR3 nucleotides read TGTGCCAGCAGTTCCAGACAGGGGGCCGGTTCACCCCTCCACTTT.

This chain links TRBV6-4 with TRBJ2-3; TRBD2 matches at 10 bases. The CDR3 totals 15 residues. After removal of 6 bases from V and 2 bases from J, the junction contained 5 bases not matched to a gene. Germline V gene sequence: CDR1 MRHNA, CDR2 SNTAGT. As DNA, the CDR3 is TGTGCCAGCAGCCTTAGCGGGGGGAACACAGATACGCAGTATTTT. Translation gives CASSLSGGNTDTQYF.

The chain uses TRBV5-6 and TRBJ2-1; the D is unclear. V was cut by 10 bases and J by 4 bases, with 21 bases left in between. Germline CDR1 and CDR2: SGHDT and YYEEEE. The CDR3 sequence is 15 residues long. The CDR3 spells CAARSGRSMYNEQFF. The CDR3, as DNA: TGTGCCGCCAGGTCAGGCCGATCTATGTACAATGAGCAGTTCTTC.

This clone was detected a few times. The chain recombines TRBV19 with TRBJ2-6; 7 nucleotides agree with TRBD1. This CDR3 has 14 amino acids. Losses at the gene ends were 6 bases for V and 3 bases for J; bases not matched to a gene: 2. CDR1 is LNHDA and CDR2 is SQIVND in the germline V gene (reference sequence). The CDR3 is CASSRGYGANVLTF. The CDR3, as DNA: TGTGCCAGTAGCAGGGGGTATGGGGCCAACGTCCTGACTTTC. Looking up the rest from reference TRBV19 and TRBJ2-6 gives the full variable domain: DGGITQSPKYLFRKEGQNVTLSCEQNLNHDAMYWYRQDPGQGLRLIYYSQIVNDFQKGDIAEGYSVSREKKESFPLTVTSAQKNPTAFYLCASSRGYGANVLTFGAGSRLTVL.

The chain carries TRBV19 and TRBJ2-5; no firm D call. V shed 6 bases and J shed 0 bases, with 8 bases lying between them. The CDR3 has 13 residues. CDR1 LNHDA and CDR2 SQIVND come from the germline V gene (reference sequence). The CDR3 region has the DNA TGTGCCAGTAGGGAGCACCACCAAGAGACCCAGTACTTC. Its protein is CASREHHQETQYF.

The table lists this clone with a count of one. V is TRBV7-9 and J is TRBJ2-1, with TRBD2 identical over 11 bases. The CDR3 has 17 residues. Germline V gene data show CDR1 as SEHNR and CDR2 as FQNEAQ (reference sequence). The junction had 5 bases not matched to a gene; V was cut back by 1 base and J by 3 bases. The chain's CDR3 is CASSLVSGGALYNEQFF. CDR3 sequence (DNA): TGTGCCAGCAGCTTAGTTAGCGGGGGGGCCCTCTACAATGAGCAGTTCTTC.

CDR3 sequence: CASSGQGAGGANVLTF. In nucleotides, the CDR3 is TGTGCCAGCAGCGGCCAGGGGGCTGGTGGGGCCAACGTCCTGACTTTC. The chain recombines TRBV9 with TRBJ2-6, with 8 nucleotides matching TRBD1. The CDR3 consists of 16 residues. V lost 3 bases and J lost 3; bases outside the gene matches: 5. CDR1 is SGDLS and CDR2 is YYNGEE in the germline V gene.